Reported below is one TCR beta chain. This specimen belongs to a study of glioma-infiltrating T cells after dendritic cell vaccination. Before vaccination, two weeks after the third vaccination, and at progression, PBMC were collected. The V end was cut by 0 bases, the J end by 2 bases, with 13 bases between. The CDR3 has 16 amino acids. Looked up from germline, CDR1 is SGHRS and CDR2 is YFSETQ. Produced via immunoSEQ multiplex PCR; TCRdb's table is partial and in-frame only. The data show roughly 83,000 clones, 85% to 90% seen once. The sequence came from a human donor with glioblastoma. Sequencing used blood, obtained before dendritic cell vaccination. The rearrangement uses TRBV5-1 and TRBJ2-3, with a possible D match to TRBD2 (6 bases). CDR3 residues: CASSLAGLAHTDTQYF. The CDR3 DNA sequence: TGCGCCAGCAGCTTGGCGGGACTTGCACACACAGATACGCAGTATTTT. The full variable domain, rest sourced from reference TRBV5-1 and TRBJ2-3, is KAGVTQTPRYLIKTRGQQVTLSCSPISGHRSVSWYQQTPGQGLQFLFEYFSETQRNKGNFPGRFSGRQFSNSRSEMNVSTLELGDSALYLCASSLAGLAHTDTQYFGPGTRLTVL.